This T cell receptor (beta chain) was recovered during a study of blood T cell repertoires in COVID-19. In the study overall: The samples span acute and convalescent COVID-19 from the United States, Italy and Spain.

The participants were between roughly 18 and 89 years old and came from under 25 US areas. Cohorts were determined from participant-reported clinical history. How the authors handled the data: The assay estimated nucleated cells by amplifying reference gene primers. Repertoires were generated with immunoSEQ multiplex PCR, while TCRdb's copy carries only in-frame clones and drops some. The V and J calls and clone size come from that table; D and trimming were worked out from the DNA. Among about 160,000 clones listed, approximately 87% were seen once. The germline V gene encodes CDR1 MNHEY and CDR2 SVGAGI. V lost 6 bases to trimming and J lost 0 bases; unmatched junction nucleotides: 7. The CDR3 length is 15 residues.

The chain joins TRBV6-5 to TRBJ1-2, with TRBD1 matching over 7 bases. The sample taken for sequencing was PBMCs or T cells enriched from blood (not recorded which). The receptor was isolated from a woman aged 45-65 years who had recovered from COVID-19. The DNA of the CDR3 is TGTGCCAGCAGACAGACAGGGACAGCTAACTATGGCTACACCTTC. It codes for CASRQTGTANYGYTF.